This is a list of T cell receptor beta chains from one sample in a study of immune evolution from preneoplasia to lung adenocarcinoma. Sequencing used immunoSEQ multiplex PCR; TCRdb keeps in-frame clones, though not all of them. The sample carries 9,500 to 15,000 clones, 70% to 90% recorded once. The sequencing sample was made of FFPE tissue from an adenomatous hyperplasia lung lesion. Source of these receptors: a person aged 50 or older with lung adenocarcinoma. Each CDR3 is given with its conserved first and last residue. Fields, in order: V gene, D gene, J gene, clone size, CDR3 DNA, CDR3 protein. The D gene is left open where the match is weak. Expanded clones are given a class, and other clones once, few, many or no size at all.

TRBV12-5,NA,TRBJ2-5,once,TGTGCTAGTGGTTCAGTCAGGGCAGGGGTTGGTGTGGAGACCCAGTACTTC,CASGSVRAGVGVETQYF
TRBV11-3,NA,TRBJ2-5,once,TGTGCCAGCAAGCGCCAAGAGACCCAGTACTTC,CASKRQETQYF
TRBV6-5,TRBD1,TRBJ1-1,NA,TGTGCCAGCAGTTACTCGACGGGGACAGATAAAGCTTTCTTT,CASSYSTGTDKAFF
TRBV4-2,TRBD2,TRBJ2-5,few,TGTGCCAGCAGCCAAGATGGGACTAGCGGGCGAGAGACCCAGTACTTC,CASSQDGTSGRETQYF
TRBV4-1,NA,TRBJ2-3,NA,TGCGCCAGCAGCCAAGATAGGCGAGATACGCAGTATTTT,CASSQDRRDTQYF
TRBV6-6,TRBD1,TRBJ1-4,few,TGTGCCAGCAGTTACCCTCAGGACAGGGTGGGTGAAAAACTGTTTTTT,CASSYPQDRVGEKLFF
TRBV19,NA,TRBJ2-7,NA,TGTGCCAGTAGTATGAGGGGTTACGAGCAGTACTTC,CASSMRGYEQYF
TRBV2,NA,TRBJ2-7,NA,TGTGCCAGCAGAAAAGACAGGTTTGCCTACGAGCAGTACTTC,CASRKDRFAYEQYF
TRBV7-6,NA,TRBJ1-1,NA,TGTGCCAGCACCCCCCGTCTGGGGAACACTGAAGCTTTCTTT,CASTPRLGNTEAFF
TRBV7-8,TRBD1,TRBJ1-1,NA,TGTGCCAGCAGACAAACCCAGGGGGCCACTGAAGCTTTCTTT,CASRQTQGATEAFF
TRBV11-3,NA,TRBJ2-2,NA,TGTGCCAGCAGTCCTATTCACTACACCGGGGAGCTGTTTTTT,CASSPIHYTGELFF
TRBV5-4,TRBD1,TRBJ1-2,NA,TGTGCCAGCAGCTTGGGGACAGGGACTAACTATGGCTACACCTTC,CASSLGTGTNYGYTF
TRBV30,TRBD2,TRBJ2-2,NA,TGTGCCTGGAGTGTACCGGGACTAGGAGCCCCGAACACCGGGGAGCTGTTTTTT,CAWSVPGLGAPNTGELFF
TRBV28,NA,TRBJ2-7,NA,TGTGCCAGCAGTTCTACCTGGGGGGAGCAGTACTTC,CASSSTWGEQYF
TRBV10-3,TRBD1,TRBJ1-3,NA,TGTGCCATAACCGGGACAGGGGGACTCTCTGGAAACACCATATATTTT,CAITGTGGLSGNTIYF
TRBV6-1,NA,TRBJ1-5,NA,TGTGCCAGCAGTGAAGCCCTTGGGAGGAATAGCAATCAGCCCCAGCATTTT,CASSEALGRNSNQPQHF
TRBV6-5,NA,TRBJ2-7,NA,TGTGCCAGCAGTTTCGGCCGGGGGGCGAGCTACGAGCAGTACTTC,CASSFGRGASYEQYF
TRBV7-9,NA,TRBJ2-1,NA,TGTGCCAGCACCCTAAACATGATAGGAGTAAACGGCAATGAGCAGTTCTTC,CASTLNMIGVNGNEQFF
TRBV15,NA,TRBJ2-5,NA,TGTGCCACCAGCAGAGAGGGAGGGAAAGGGGGGAAGACCCAGTACTTC,CATSREGGKGGKTQYF
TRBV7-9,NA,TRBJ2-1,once,TGTGCCAGCAGCTTAGCTCGGGGGAGCTCCTACAATGAGCAGTTCTTC,CASSLARGSSYNEQFF
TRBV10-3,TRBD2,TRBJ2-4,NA,TGTGCCATCAGTGACCCGGCGGGGGGCAAAAACATTCAGTACTTC,CAISDPAGGKNIQYF
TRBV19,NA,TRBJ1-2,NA,TGTGCCAGTTCCCCTGGGACACTCGTAGAGGGCTACACCTTC,CASSPGTLVEGYTF
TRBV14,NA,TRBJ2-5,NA,TGTGCCAGCAGCCTTATAGGACTGGGGGAGACCCAGTACTTC,CASSLIGLGETQYF
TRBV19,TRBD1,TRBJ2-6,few,TGTGCCAGTAGTATACCTTGGACAGGGAATGCTTACGGGGCCAACGTCCTGACTTTC,CASSIPWTGNAYGANVLTF
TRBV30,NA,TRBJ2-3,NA,TGTGCCTGGAGCCTACAGGGTGATACGCAGTATTTT,CAWSLQGDTQYF
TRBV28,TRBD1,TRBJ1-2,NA,TGTGCCAGCAGACCCATAGGACAGGGCAACTATGGCTACACCTTC,CASRPIGQGNYGYTF
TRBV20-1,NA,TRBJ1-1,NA,TGCAGTGCTGCTCAGGGAGCTGAAGCTTTCTTT,CSAAQGAEAFF
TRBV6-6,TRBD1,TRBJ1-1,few,TGTGCCAGCAGTTACTCGGTGACAGGGGGCACTGAAGCTTTCTTT,CASSYSVTGGTEAFF
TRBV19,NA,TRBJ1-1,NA,TGTGCCAGTAGTATGGGAAGGGGAGGGACTGAAGCTTTCTTT,CASSMGRGGTEAFF
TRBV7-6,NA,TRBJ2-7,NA,TGTGCCAGCAGCTTAGCGTTACCCCCGGTCCACGAGCAGTACTTC,CASSLALPPVHEQYF